This TCR beta chain was obtained from a study of blood T cell repertoires in COVID-19. Clones were sequenced by immunoSEQ multiplex PCR, and TCRdb holds only the in-frame ones, with some missing. Counted here are 200,000 to 250,000 clones, about 83% occurring once; the ten biggest clones make up 0.95% to 1.5%. The specimen was peripheral blood. This TCR derives from a woman in her twenties or thirties with COVID-19, enrolled during active disease.

In DNA, the CDR3 is TGTGCCAGCAGCTTGCAGGCCGTGGGCAGGGCTAAAAACATTCAGTACTTC. As protein: CASSLQAVGRAKNIQYF. The chain recombines TRBV5-4 with TRBJ2-4; D is perhaps TRBD1 (5 bases). CDR1 and CDR2 from the germline V gene are SGHNT and YYREEE (reference sequence). This CDR3 has 17 amino acids. The V gene lost 1 base and the J gene lost 4 bases, with 18 bases spanning the gap.